This T cell receptor (beta chain) emerged from a study of blood T cells in healthy people across ages. Study background: About one barcoded beta molecule was captured per two T cells (by template switching). Study outcomes and limitations: Naive CD4+ cell counts and diversity both ran higher in long-lived than in aged donors.

The V gene's germline CDR1 is MNHEY and CDR2 SVGEGT. The length of the CDR3 is 14 residues. V dropped 4 bases and J dropped 7 bases, with 14 bases sitting between them. Note on this clonotype: What it recognizes is unknown.

Combining a sample-barcoded 5' primer with a J-beta primer mix, a second PCR ran for roughly 6 to 12 cycles. Each CDR3 protein is one row after TCRdb ran MiXCR on the 5' RACE reads. The profile shows hundreds of thousands of distinct CDR3 sequences, approximately 52% of them singletons. The source material was blood. This receptor was obtained from a woman of 80 years or more in good health. This sequence joins TRBV6-2 or TRBV6-3 and TRBJ1-5; maybe TRBD1 (5 bases). CDR3 DNA sequence: TGTGCCAGCAGTTCCGGGACTAGTGCCCAGCCCCAGCATTTT. Encoded protein: CASSSGTSAQPQHF.